This TCR beta chain is drawn from a study of blood T cell repertoires in COVID-19. Produced via immunoSEQ multiplex PCR; TCRdb's table is partial and in-frame only. This sample has tens of thousands of clones, with 65% to 80% found just once. This clone was detected only a few times. V dropped 0 bases and J dropped 4 bases, with 10 bases sitting between them. The CDR3 consists of 14 residues. Germline V gene sequence: CDR1 SGHRS, CDR2 YFSETQ. Input material: peripheral blood. The genes are TRBV5-1 and TRBJ2-5; D may be TRBD1 (6 bases). The source of this sequence is a man between 60 and 70 years old with active or convalescent COVID-19. The CDR3 bases are TGCGCCAGCAGCTTGGAGGGCAGGGGAGAGACCCAGTACTTC. Protein: CASSLEGRGETQYF.